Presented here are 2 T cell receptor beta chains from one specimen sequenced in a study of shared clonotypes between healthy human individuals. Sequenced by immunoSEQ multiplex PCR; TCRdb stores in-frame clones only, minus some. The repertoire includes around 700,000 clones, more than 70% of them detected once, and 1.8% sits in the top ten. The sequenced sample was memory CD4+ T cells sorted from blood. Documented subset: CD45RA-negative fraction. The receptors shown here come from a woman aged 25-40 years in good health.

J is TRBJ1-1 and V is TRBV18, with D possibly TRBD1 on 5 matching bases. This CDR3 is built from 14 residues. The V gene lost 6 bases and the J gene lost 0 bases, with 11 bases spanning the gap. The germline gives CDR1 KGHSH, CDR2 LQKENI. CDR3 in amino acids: CASSATVMNTEAFF. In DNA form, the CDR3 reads TGTGCCAGCTCCGCGACAGTAATGAACACTGAAGCTTTCTTT.

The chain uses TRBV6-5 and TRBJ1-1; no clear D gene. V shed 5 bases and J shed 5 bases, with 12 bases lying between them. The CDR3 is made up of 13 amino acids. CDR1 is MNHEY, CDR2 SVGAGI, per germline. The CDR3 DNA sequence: TGTGCCAGCAGTGACGCAGAGGGTACTGAAGCTTTCTTT. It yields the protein CASSDAEGTEAFF.